The clone carrying this TCR beta chain was seen more than once but under ten times. The antigen remains unidentified. Trimming stripped 1 base from V and 1 base from J, with 11 bases between. The CDR3 spans 16 residues. CDR1 and CDR2 (germline): MGHRA, YSYEKL. The sample belongs to a study of T-cell memory formation after mild COVID-19. Across the study: TCR clustering was largely donor specific. Whole-study findings and limits: Some SARS-CoV-2-responding clones were already detected in memory before infection. For contracting clones, CD4+ ones sat mainly in CM and EM, CD8+ in EMRA.

Via MiXCR, TCRdb re-called the 5' RACE reads, giving one row per CDR3 protein. The table shows approximately 65,000 distinct CDR3 sequences, with less than 9.5% occurring only once. The chain has TRBV4-1 and TRBJ2-1, with D tentatively TRBD1 or TRBD2 (6 bases each). Sequenced sample: PBMCs or a T cell subset sorted from them (not recorded which). The sequence came from a young man who had mild COVID-19 (a few samples of this study predate the infection). Cell type and time point are not known. CDR3 protein: CASSQATGASYNEQFF. CDR3 nucleotides: TGCGCCAGCAGCCAAGCAACGGGGGCTTCCTACAATGAGCAGTTCTTC.